Shown below are 19 T cell receptor beta chains from a single sample sequenced in a study of cytomegalovirus exposure and HLA in healthy donors (dated by TCRdb to 2015 to 2018). The protocol used for the library was the immunoSEQ multiplex PCR assay. The multiplex PCR relied on a mix of 60 forward primers for TCR Vbeta segments and 13 reverse primers for TCR Jbeta segments. TCRdb mirrors the immuneACCESS table, restricted to in-frame sequences. Some clones are absent from its copies; in checked studies, under half trace to an unresolved V gene, and the reason for the others is unknown. The sample data list 150,000 to 200,000 clones, and 80% to 85% of these were observed just once. The ten most abundant clones make up around 4.1% of the sample. The source material was PBMCs. These receptors were collected from a man aged 50 to 60 in good health and CMV-seropositive.

J is TRBJ2-2 and V is TRBV5-6; TRBD2 aligns across 7 bases. V shed 4 bases and J 2 bases; nucleotides not matched to a gene: 8. The CDR3 runs 16 residues. CDR1 is SGHDT, CDR2 YYEEEE, per germline. The CDR3 region has the DNA TGTGCCAGCAGCCCAGGACTAGGCCATAACACCGGGGAGCTGTTTTTT. Its protein product is CASSPGLGHNTGELFF.

This chain joins TRBV4-1 and TRBJ1-1; 7 nucleotides agree with TRBD1. This CDR3 comprises 15 residues. The V segment lost 4 bases and the J segment 4 bases; nucleotides outside the gene matches: 9. The V gene's germline CDR1 is MGHRA and CDR2 YSYEKL. The CDR3, as DNA: TGCGCCAGCAGCCCCCCCTTGACAGGGAGCACTGAAGCTTTCTTT. It encodes CASSPPLTGSTEAFF.

The genes are TRBV2 and TRBJ2-5; 7 positions match TRBD1. Near its end, the DNA agrees better with TRBJ2-7, so the J call may be wrong. This CDR3 comprises 14 residues. Germline loops: CDR1 SNHLY, CDR2 FYNNEI. The CDR3 loop reads CASSEQGQSYEQYF. CDR3 DNA: TGTGCCAGCAGTGAACAGGGACAGTCCTACGAGCAGTACTTC.

Remarks on this clone: The germline gene is not matched at one end of the junction; a read error may be the cause. This CDR3 is also generated by other DNA sequences in the sample. V gene TRBV30 combines with J gene TRBJ2-6, with D tentatively TRBD1 (5 bases). This CDR3 contains 16 residues. Per germline, CDR1 GTSNPN and CDR2 SVGIG (reference sequence). The CDR3 sequence is CAWTVTGTSGANVLTF. The CDR3 DNA reads as TGTGCCTGGACGGTTACAGGAACCTCTGGGGCTAACGTCCTGACTTTC.

Turning to this clone: An end of the junction differs from the germline gene, which may be a read error. The J gene is TRBJ2-1, the V gene TRBV18; 10 bases line up with TRBD2. This CDR3 comprises 15 residues. Germline lookup yields CDR1 KGHSH and CDR2 LQKENI. CDR3 bases: TGTGCCAGCTCCCCACTAGCGGGAAGGGACAATGAGCAGTTCTTC. Its protein is CASSPLAGRDNEQFF.

Only a few counts were recorded for this clone. The chain couples TRBV6-4 to TRBJ1-1; tentatively, D is TRBD1 (6 bases). Per the germline V gene, CDR1 is MRHNA and CDR2 is SNTAGT. The V gene lost 6 bases and the J gene lost 1 base, with 9 bases spanning the gap. The CDR3 consists of 13 residues. The CDR3 region has the DNA TGTGCCAGCAGGGAGACAGGGAACACTGAAGCTTTCTTT. It is translated as CASRETGNTEAFF.

The chain is built from TRBV6-5 and TRBJ2-7; 7 nucleotides match TRBD1. V lost 5 bases and J lost 3; bases outside the gene matches: 10. The CDR3 runs 15 residues. CDR1 MNHEY and CDR2 SVGAGI come from the germline V gene. The CDR3 loop is CASSTTGVRSYEQYF. CDR3 in DNA: TGTGCCAGCAGTACTACAGGGGTAAGAAGCTACGAGCAGTACTTC.

This clone was observed once. V usage is TRBV30 and J usage is TRBJ2-2; TRBD2 matches at 11 bases. V was clipped by 1 base and J by 5 bases; unmatched bases: 6. The CDR3 is made up of 16 amino acids. CDR1 and CDR2 (germline): GTSNPN, SVGIG (reference sequence). CDR3 sequence (DNA): TGTGCCTGGAGTGGAGTAGCGGGAGGGGAAACCGGGGAGCTGTTTTTT. This translates into CAWSGVAGGETGELFF.

This clone was observed once. This chain joins TRBV28 and TRBJ2-2; possibly TRBD1 for D (5 bases). The V gene's germline CDR1 is MDHEN and CDR2 SYDVKM. This CDR3 spans 13 amino acids. V lost 5 bases to trimming and J lost 4 bases, with 8 bases between them. CDR3 amino acids: CASSPDSTGELFF. The CDR3 DNA is TGTGCCAGCAGTCCTGACAGCACCGGGGAGCTGTTTTTT.

The chain combines TRBV2 with TRBJ1-4; no firm D call. V shed 3 bases and J shed 0 bases, with 11 bases lying between them. Per the germline V gene, CDR1 is SNHLY and CDR2 is FYNNEI. The CDR3 sequence is 16 residues long. The CDR3 loop is CASSEWADPTNEKLFF. CDR3 DNA: TGTGCCAGCAGTGAGTGGGCAGATCCAACTAATGAAAAACTGTTTTTT.

This chain links TRBV4-1 with TRBJ1-6; 10 bases line up with TRBD1. The CDR3 runs 15 residues. Looked up from germline, CDR1 is MGHRA and CDR2 is YSYEKL. V was pared by 1 base and J by 7 bases, with 1 base of the junction left unmatched. CDR3 in amino acids: CASSQGTGGNSPLHF. Written as DNA, the CDR3 is TGCGCCAGCAGCCAAGGGACAGGGGGAAATTCACCCCTCCACTTT.

J is TRBJ2-2 and V is TRBV7-6; TRBD2 is a possible D gene (6 bases). Germline CDR1 and CDR2: SGHVS and FNYEAQ. The germline V and J ends were trimmed by 5 bases and 7 bases, with 11 bases remaining between them. The length of the CDR3 is 13 residues. The CDR3 sequence is CASSQGLGGELFF. CDR3 sequence (DNA): TGTGCCAGCAGCCAGGGACTTGGCGGGGAGCTGTTTTTT. Together with reference TRBV7-6 and TRBJ2-2, the CDR3 gives the full variable domain: GAGVSQSPRYKVTKRGQDVALRCDPISGHVSLYWYRQALGQGPEFLTYFNYEAQQDKSGLPNDRFSAERPEGSISTLTIQRTEQRDSAMYRCASSQGLGGELFFGEGSRLTVL.

This clone was observed once. This chain connects TRBV4-3 to TRBJ1-2; 7 nucleotides match TRBD1. CDR3 size: 15 residues. CDR1 is LGHNA and CDR2 is YSLEER in the germline V gene. The V segment lost 0 bases and the J segment 4 bases; nucleotides outside the gene matches: 5. CDR3 amino acids: CASSQETGSIYGYTF. For the CDR3, the DNA is TGCGCCAGCAGCCAAGAGACAGGGAGTATCTATGGCTACACCTTC.

The gene calls are TRBV27 and TRBJ2-1, with 8 bases fitting TRBD2. The ends lost 5 bases at V and 2 bases at J; junction bases unmatched: 5. The CDR3 covers 15 residues. The V gene's germline CDR1 is MNHEY and CDR2 SMNVEV (reference sequence). CDR3 in DNA: TGTGCCAGCAGTGCCGCGGGGGGCCCCTACAATGAGCAGTTCTTC. Its translation: CASSAAGGPYNEQFF.

The chain is built from TRBV6-6 and TRBJ2-7, with 7 bases fitting TRBD2. The CDR3 runs to 15 residues. J lost 2 bases, V lost 0 bases, and 4 bases had no gene match. Germline V gives CDR1 MNHNY, CDR2 SVGAGI (reference sequence). The CDR3 loop reads CASSYSPSGTYEQYF. The CDR3 DNA follows: TGTGCCAGCAGTTACTCGCCTAGCGGCACCTACGAGCAGTACTTC.

V gene TRBV5-6 combines with J gene TRBJ2-5; 9 nucleotides align to TRBD2. The DNA end is a closer match to TRBJ2-7, so the J assignment may be wrong. This CDR3 spans 14 amino acids. CDR1 is SGHDT and CDR2 is YYEEEE in the germline V gene. The CDR3 is CASSLGLAVYEQYF. As DNA, the CDR3 is TGTGCCAGCAGCTTGGGACTAGCGGTCTACGAGCAGTACTTC.

Only a few counts were recorded for this clone. The chain links TRBV28 to TRBJ1-6; TRBD1 is a possible D gene (6 bases). Trimming stripped 8 bases from V and 7 bases from J, with 9 bases between. In germline, CDR1 is MDHEN, CDR2 SYDVKM. There are 12 residues in the CDR3. The CDR3 protein is CASGQGNSPLHF. In DNA, the CDR3 is TGTGCCAGCGGGCAGGGGAATTCACCCCTCCACTTT.

V is TRBV2 and J is TRBJ2-5, with 7 bases lining up with TRBD1. The CDR3 loop spans 15 amino acids. CDR1 is SNHLY, CDR2 FYNNEI, per germline. The V and J ends lost 5 bases and 7 bases, in that order; junction bases with no gene match: 13. DNA for the CDR3: TGTGCCAGCAGTATGGACAGGTCTAACTCTGGGACCCAGTACTTC. Amino acids: CASSMDRSNSGTQYF.

The table lists this clone with a count of one. CDR3 loop: CASSSTQLEINGYTF. The CDR3 DNA reads as TGTGCCAGCAGCTCCACGCAACTGGAGATAAATGGCTACACCTTC. The chain is built from TRBV5-6 and TRBJ1-2; D is undetermined. The germline CDR1 and CDR2 sequences are SGHDT and YYEEEE. V gave up 3 bases and J gave up 6 bases, with 18 bases separating them. This CDR3 has 15 amino acids.